The 13 T cell receptor beta chains below all came from one sample that was sequenced in a study of CD8 T cells in Susac syndrome. RNA was extracted with the RNeasy kit, and a quantity of roughly 0.45 to 1 ug was reverse transcribed using random hexamers. TCRdb re-derived calls from the immunoSEQ multiplex PCR reads in MiXCR, one entry per CDR3 protein. The repertoire includes about 250,000 distinct CDR3 sequences, just under 95% of them detected once, and about 0.07% sits in the top ten. Sequencing was carried out using CD4+ T cells from PBMCs. The source of these receptors is a human donor with multiple sclerosis.

CDR3 DNA: TGCGCCAGCAGCTTGGCAGGCCCCACCGGAGAGACCCAGTACTTC. This encodes CASSLAGPTGETQYF. The chain has TRBV5-1 and TRBJ2-5; D not certain. V lost 0 bases to trimming and J lost 4 bases, with 13 bases between them. Germline-derived CDR1 and CDR2 are SGHRS and YFSETQ. This CDR3 has 15 amino acids.

The rearrangement uses TRBV29-1 and TRBJ1-1; no reliable D call. This CDR3 has 13 residues. Trimming pared 4 bases from V and 3 bases from J, leaving 12 bases between. CDR1 SQVTM and CDR2 ANQGSEA come from the germline V gene. The CDR3 coding sequence is TGCAGCGTTGGACCTTTAACGGACACTGAAGCTTTCTTT. Its translation: CSVGPLTDTEAFF.

J is TRBJ2-7 and V is TRBV20-1, with D unresolved. Germline V lookup: CDR1 DFQATT, CDR2 SNEGSKA (reference sequence). The CDR3 has 14 residues. V was cut by 5 bases and J by 0 bases, with 14 bases left in between. As DNA, the CDR3 is TGCAGTGCTCATCGAGGCAGGAGCTCCTACGAGCAGTACTTC. This encodes CSAHRGRSSYEQYF.

The V call is TRBV25-1, the J call TRBJ2-1; 10 nucleotides align to TRBD2. The germline V gene encodes CDR1 MGHDK and CDR2 SYGVNS. The CDR3 is 15 residues long. V dropped 8 bases and J dropped 5; count of bases not matched to a gene: 9. The CDR3 DNA reads TGTGCCAGCTCGCAGCGGGGGGGCTTGGACAATGAGCAGTTCTTC. Translating gives CASSQRGGLDNEQFF.

V and J are TRBV25-1 and TRBJ2-5; 8 bases align to TRBD2. From germline, CDR1 is MGHDK and CDR2 SYGVNS. CDR3 length equals 15 residues. J was trimmed by 5 bases and V by 6 bases; bases with no gene match: 11. CDR3 coding DNA: TGTGCCAGCAGCACCCACGGGGGGGGCCTTGAGACCCAGTACTTC. This translates into CASSTHGGGLETQYF. The full variable domain, completed using reference TRBV25-1 and TRBJ2-5, is EADIYQTPRYLVIGTGKKITLECSQTMGHDKMYWYQQDPGMELHLIHYSYGVNSTEKGDLSSESTVSRIRTEHFPLTLESARPSHTSQYLCASSTHGGGLETQYFGPGTRLLVL.

This rearrangement joins TRBV12-3 or TRBV12-4 to TRBJ2-1; possibly TRBD2 for D (5 bases). Trimming stripped 3 bases from V and 2 bases from J, with 8 bases between. This CDR3 has 14 residues. The DNA of the CDR3 is TGTGCCAGCAGTTTGTGGCGGGCCTACAATGAGCAGTTCTTC. Translating gives CASSLWRAYNEQFF.

The V gene is TRBV10-2, the J gene TRBJ2-1, with D possibly matching TRBD1 (8 bases). The CDR3 is made up of 15 amino acids. Germline CDR1 is WSHSY and CDR2 is SAAADI. Trimming took off 3 bases at V and 3 bases at J, with 12 bases between the two ends. CDR3 loop: CASSEQGGRYNEQFF. CDR3 in DNA: TGCGCCAGCAGTGAACAGGGGGGGCGCTACAATGAGCAGTTCTTC.

J is TRBJ1-6 and V is TRBV7-9; 9 bases are shared with TRBD1. The CDR3 is 17 amino acids. CDR1 and CDR2 (germline): SEHNR, FQNEAQ (reference sequence). V shed 5 bases, J shed 5 bases, and the junction held 10 bases outside the gene matches. This CDR3 is CASSLRTGGGDNSPLHF. The CDR3, as DNA: TGTGCCAGCAGCCTCCGAACAGGGGGCGGGGATAATTCACCCCTCCACTTT. The full variable domain, with the rest looked up from reference TRBV7-9 and TRBJ1-6, is DTGVSQNPRHKITKRGQNVTFRCDPISEHNRLYWYRQTLGQGPEFLTYFQNEAQLEKSRLLSDRFSAERPKGSFSTLEIQRTEQGDSAMYLCASSLRTGGGDNSPLHFGNGTRLTVT.

This clonotype was found once. This chain uses TRBV11-3 with TRBJ2-7; 8 nucleotides match TRBD1. Per the germline V gene, CDR1 is SGHNT and CDR2 is YENEEA. The CDR3 has 14 residues. Trimming removed 5 bases from V and 5 bases from J; junction bases left unmatched: 8. The CDR3 sequence is CASSLGQGSHEQYV. The CDR3 coding sequence is TGTGCCAGCAGCCTAGGACAGGGCAGCCACGAGCAGTACGTC.

This chain joins TRBV18 and TRBJ2-3; D may correspond to TRBD1 or TRBD2 (6 bases each). The germline V gene has CDR1 KGHSH and CDR2 LQKENI. Trimming left V 1 base short and J 3 bases short, with 17 bases between. This CDR3 has 17 amino acids. The chain's CDR3 is CASSPLAPGGPTDTQYF. For the CDR3, the DNA is TGTGCCAGCTCACCACTTGCCCCTGGGGGGCCTACAGATACGCAGTATTTT.

This chain links TRBV20-1 with TRBJ2-3; TRBD2 matches at 12 bases. The CDR3 loop spans 16 amino acids. Germline trimming cut 4 bases from V and 0 bases from J; bases unmatched to any gene: 5. Per germline, CDR1 DFQATT and CDR2 SNEGSKA (reference sequence). The CDR3 region is CSATTSGGISTDTQYF. The CDR3 DNA reads TGCAGTGCTACCACTAGCGGGGGGATTAGCACAGATACGCAGTATTTT.

The rearrangement uses TRBV12-3 or TRBV12-4 and TRBJ2-5; 7 bases match TRBD2. This CDR3 has 13 residues. The junction had 3 bases not matched to a gene; V was cut back by 3 bases and J by 5 bases. The CDR3 DNA reads as TGTGCCAGCAGTTTTGCGGGAGTGGAGACCCAGTACTTC. Translation: CASSFAGVETQYF.

The V and J genes are TRBV4-1 and TRBJ2-3; D is possibly TRBD1 (5 bases). The V gene lost 0 bases and the J gene lost 1 base, with 17 bases spanning the gap. CDR3 length: 18 residues. Germline loops: CDR1 MGHRA, CDR2 YSYEKL. The CDR3 DNA sequence: TGCGCCAGCAGCCAAGAATTAGTAGGGGCGCGAGGCACAGATACGCAGTATTTT. As protein: CASSQELVGARGTDTQYF.